A single sample is the source of the 5 T cell receptor beta chains below, sequenced in a study of cytotoxic CD8 clonotypes in ibrutinib-treated CLL. Measured with immunoSEQ multiplex PCR; TCRdb has only the in-frame clones, and not every one. The sample yields roughly 160,000 clones, about four fifths seen once. The sample here was PBMCs, taken after 24 months of ibrutinib treatment. These receptors were taken from a human donor with chronic lymphocytic leukemia.

J is TRBJ2-5 and V is TRBV12-5; possible D gene TRBD1, 6 bases. Between the trimmed V and J ends, which lost 5 bases and 7 bases, there was a span of 17 bases. Germline V CDR1 and CDR2: LGHNT, FRNRAP. There are 14 residues in the CDR3. The CDR3 sequence: CASGRTDGVGTQYF. CDR3 coding DNA: TGTGCTAGTGGTAGGACAGATGGGGTAGGGACCCAGTACTTC.

The J gene is TRBJ1-6, the V gene TRBV7-9, with D unresolved. The CDR3 sequence is 13 residues long. CDR1 is SEHNR, CDR2 FQNEAQ, per germline (reference sequence). V lost 1 base, J lost 11 bases, and 9 bases lay in between. CDR3 nucleotides: TGTGCCAGCAGCTTAGAGGCCCGCCCACCCCTCCACTTT. The encoded protein is CASSLEARPPLHF.

This clone was seen only a few times. The rearrangement uses TRBV27 and TRBJ2-7; 13 nucleotides align to TRBD2. Trimming at V came to 5 bases and at J to 8 bases, leaving 6 bases not matched to a gene. The length of the CDR3 is 14 residues. Germline-derived CDR1 and CDR2 are MNHEY and SMNVEV (reference sequence). CDR3 in DNA: TGTGCCAGCAGTACTAGCGGGAGGGGTGGAAAGCAGTACTTC. Its protein is CASSTSGRGGKQYF.

The chain is built from TRBV6-5 and TRBJ1-2; D gene unclear. The CDR3 totals 14 residues. V lost 0 bases to trimming and J lost 2 bases, with 7 bases between them. Germline V gene lookup returns CDR1 MNHEY and CDR2 SVGAGI. The CDR3 DNA sequence: TGTGCCAGCAGTTACTCCGGGGTAAACTATGGCTACACCTTC. It translates to CASSYSGVNYGYTF.

The V call is TRBV18, the J call TRBJ2-2; the D gene is possibly TRBD2 (5 bases). The V gene lost 4 bases and the J gene lost 3 bases, with 12 bases spanning the gap. This CDR3 contains 15 residues. Germline V gives CDR1 KGHSH, CDR2 LQKENI. CDR3 nucleotides: TGTGCCAGCTCACGCTCAGCGGATCACACCGGGGAGCTGTTTTTT. Translating it yields CASSRSADHTGELFF. The whole variable domain, filled in from reference TRBV18 and TRBJ2-2, reads NAGVMQNPRHLVRRRGQEARLRCSPMKGHSHVYWYRQLPEEGLKFMVYLQKENIIDESGMPKERFSAEFPKEGPSILRIQQVVRGDSAAYFCASSRSADHTGELFFGEGSRLTVL.